This T cell receptor (beta chain) comes out of a study of T-cell memory formation after mild COVID-19. Study-wide results and caveats: Balance between CD4 and CD8 was seen in clones contracting day 15 to 85, and a CD4+ lean was seen in later expanders. Some clones that responded turned up in pre-infection memory, which suggests that cross-reactive memory joined in.

A remark on this clonotype: What it recognizes is unknown.

TCRdb fed the 5' RACE reads into MiXCR, producing one record per CDR3 protein. Of 500,000 to 550,000 distinct CDR3 sequences in the sample, 20% were seen once. Germline loops: CDR1 SGHRS, CDR2 YFSETQ. CDR3 length: 15 residues. V lost 3 bases to trimming and J lost 5 bases, with 12 bases between them. The specimen sequenced was PBMCs or a T cell subset sorted from them (not recorded which). The receptor comes from an adult woman who had mild COVID-19 (a few samples of this study predate the infection). Cell type and time point are not known. The chain combines TRBV5-1 with TRBJ1-6; D is uncertain. CDR3 region: CASSWNRADNSPLHF. DNA of the CDR3: TGCGCCAGCAGCTGGAACCGGGCCGATAATTCACCCCTCCACTTT.